This entry lists 7 T cell receptor beta chains sequenced from one sample in a study of T cell responses to AZD1222 COVID-19 vaccine. TCRdb's copy holds only in-frame clones and misses some; the assay was immunoSEQ multiplex PCR. This table holds roughly 83,000 clones, roughly 88% found once. The input for sequencing was peripheral blood, taken on day 0 of AZD1222 vaccination. The source of these receptors is an adult in good health.

The rearrangement joins TRBV11-2 to TRBJ2-5; D remains ambiguous. This CDR3 is 11 amino acids long. Trimming left V 5 bases short and J 1 base short, with 2 bases between. Germline-derived CDR1 and CDR2 are SGHAT and FQNNGV. The CDR3 sequence is CASSPQETQYF. The CDR3 coding sequence is TGTGCCAGCAGCCCCCAAGAGACCCAGTACTTC. The full variable domain, completed using reference TRBV11-2 and TRBJ2-5, is EAGVAQSPRYKIIEKRQSVAFWCNPISGHATLYWYQQILGQGPKLLIQFQNNGVVDDSQLPKDRFSAERLKGVDSTLKIQPAKLEDSAVYLCASSPQETQYFGPGTRLLVL.

The rearrangement joins TRBV9 to TRBJ1-1, with 9 bases identical to TRBD1. Trimming at V came to 4 bases and at J to 6 bases, leaving 10 bases not matched to a gene. This CDR3 has 15 residues. The germline V gene has CDR1 SGDLS and CDR2 YYNGEE. The DNA for the CDR3 is TGTGCCAGCAGCCAGACAGGGGGTGGGAAGTCTGAAGCTTTCTTT. The encoded protein is CASSQTGGGKSEAFF.

The gene calls are TRBV18 and TRBJ2-2; D unresolved. The germline V gene encodes CDR1 KGHSH and CDR2 LQKENI. The CDR3 is 13 amino acids. Trimming cost V 3 bases and J 4 bases, with 6 bases left between them. The DNA for the CDR3 is TGTGCCAGCTCACCTGGATTCACCGGGGAGCTGTTTTTT. Its translation: CASSPGFTGELFF. Filled out from reference TRBV18 and TRBJ2-2, the complete variable domain reads NAGVMQNPRHLVRRRGQEARLRCSPMKGHSHVYWYRQLPEEGLKFMVYLQKENIIDESGMPKERFSAEFPKEGPSILRIQQVVRGDSAAYFCASSPGFTGELFFGEGSRLTVL.

This clone was counted once. V is TRBV27 and J is TRBJ1-2; possible D gene TRBD1, 5 bases. The ends were cut back, 4 bases at V and 4 bases at J, with 19 bases in the middle. Germline V gene sequence: CDR1 MNHEY, CDR2 SMNVEV (reference sequence). The CDR3 extends over 16 amino acids. CDR3 in amino acids: CASSSIFGGDSYGYTF. In DNA, the CDR3 is TGTGCCAGCAGTTCCATCTTCGGGGGGGATTCCTATGGCTACACCTTC.

V is TRBV15 and J is TRBJ1-2, with 11 bases fitting TRBD1. The J segment lost 6 bases and the V segment lost 3 bases, leaving 3 bases of the junction unmatched. Germline-derived CDR1 and CDR2 are LNHNV and YYDKDF (reference sequence). The CDR3 totals 14 residues. The CDR3 DNA reads as TGTGCCACCAGCAGGTGGGGACAGGGGGATGGCTACACCTTC. Protein product: CATSRWGQGDGYTF.

A few counts support this clone. The rearrangement links TRBV12-3 or TRBV12-4 to TRBJ2-2; D is undetermined. Trimming shortened V by 5 bases and J by 5 bases, and 9 bases separated the two germline ends. The length of the CDR3 is 13 residues. CDR3 protein: CASSDLRTGELFF. DNA of the CDR3: TGTGCCAGCAGTGATCTAAGGACCGGGGAGCTGTTTTTT.

This clone has only a few counts. V is TRBV4-1 and J is TRBJ1-6, with TRBD1 matching over 9 bases. This CDR3 has 16 residues. The V segment lost 2 bases and the J segment 10 bases; nucleotides outside the gene matches: 9. CDR1 MGHRA and CDR2 YSYEKL come from the germline V gene. This chain's CDR3 is CASSQPGTGRGSPLHF. CDR3 nucleotide sequence: TGCGCCAGCAGCCAACCTGGGACAGGGCGGGGGTCACCCCTCCACTTT.